The entry below gives a single T cell receptor (beta chain) sequence along with its context. Its antigen is as yet unknown. Other DNA sequences from this sample encode an identical CDR3 as well. This CDR3 is built from 12 residues. The V end lost 3 bases, the J end lost 6 bases, and 6 bases lay between the germline ends. CDR1 and CDR2 (germline): MNHNS, SASEGT. Cells designated naive CD8 were CD45RO-negative and were positively selected for CCR7, with terminally differentiated effector memory CD45RA+ cells excluded. Deep level was the assay's run setting. Original processing notes: Filtering differed because ImmunoSEQ produced junction-only sequences that carried no quality scores. TCRdb's copy holds only in-frame clones and misses some; the assay was immunoSEQ multiplex PCR. V and J calls and clone size follow that table, whereas D and trimming were derived from the DNA. The table includes 2 million to 2.5 million clones, about 94% detected once.

This sample was included in a study of shared clonotypes between healthy human individuals. About the study: Three CD4 naive, three CD4 memory, two CD8 naive and one CD8 memory plate were used per donor.

Findings of the study overall: Tissue TCR repertoires likely differ from these blood-only repertoires.

The sequence came from a young man in good health. The rearrangement joins TRBV6-1 to TRBJ2-1; D is tentatively TRBD1 or TRBD2 (5 bases each). Sequencing was performed on naive CD8+ T cells sorted from blood. The CDR3 DNA reads TGTGCCAGCAGTGATGGGGGCAATGAGCAGTTCTTC. Translating it yields CASSDGGNEQFF.